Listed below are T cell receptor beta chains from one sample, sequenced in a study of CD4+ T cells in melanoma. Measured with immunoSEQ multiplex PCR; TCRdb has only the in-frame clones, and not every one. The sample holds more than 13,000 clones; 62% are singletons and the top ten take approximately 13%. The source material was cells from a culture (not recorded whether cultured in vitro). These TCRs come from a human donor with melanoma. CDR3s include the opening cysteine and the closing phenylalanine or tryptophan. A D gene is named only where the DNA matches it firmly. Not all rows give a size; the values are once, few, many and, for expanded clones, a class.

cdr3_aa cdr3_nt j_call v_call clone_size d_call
CASSFLANYGYTF TGTGCCAGCAGCTTTTTGGCTAACTATGGCTACACCTTC TRBJ1-2 TRBV7-8 hyperexpanded .
CARHGTAYEQYF TGTGCCCGCCACGGGACAGCCTACGAGCAGTACTTC TRBJ2-7 TRBV7-9 . TRBD1
CASSSGGRGLSTDTQYF TGTGCCAGCAGCTCGGGTGGGCGGGGCCTAAGCACAGATACGCAGTATTTT TRBJ2-3 TRBV4-2 few .
CASSRQGRSGNTIYF TGTGCCAGCAGCAGACAGGGCCGCTCTGGAAACACCATATATTTT TRBJ1-3 TRBV6-5 few TRBD1
CATSREGVSSGNTIYF TGTGCCACCAGCAGAGAGGGGGTTAGCTCTGGAAACACCATATATTTT TRBJ1-3 TRBV15 . .
CASSVRLGGEKLFF TGTGCCAGCAGTGTCCGCTTAGGGGGCGAAAAACTGTTTTTT TRBJ1-4 TRBV2 medium-sized TRBD1
CASTWDRGGTEAFF TGCGCCAGCACCTGGGACAGGGGAGGCACTGAAGCTTTCTTT TRBJ1-1 TRBV5-1 . TRBD1
CASSLTGTPNEKLFF TGTGCCAGCAGCTTAACGGGGACACCTAATGAAAAACTGTTTTTT TRBJ1-4 TRBV11-2 . .
CASSSRATNTGELFF TGTGCCAGCAGCTCACGGGCCACAAACACCGGGGAGCTGTTTTTT TRBJ2-2 TRBV9 . .
CASSLGGGWSTDTQYF TGTGCCAGCAGCTTGGGAGGGGGCTGGAGCACAGATACGCAGTATTTT TRBJ2-3 TRBV5-6 . TRBD1
CSVAGTGDTGELFF TGCAGCGTCGCCGGGACAGGGGACACCGGGGAGCTGTTTTTT TRBJ2-2 TRBV29-1 medium-sized TRBD1
CASSLEGGGGTDTQYF TGTGCCAGCAGCTTAGAGGGGGGAGGGGGCACAGATACGCAGTATTTT TRBJ2-3 TRBV11-2 . TRBD2
CASTRTGFEKLFF TGTGCCAGTACAAGGACAGGGTTTGAAAAACTGTTTTTT TRBJ1-4 TRBV6-1 . TRBD1
CASSSTDSYEQYF TGCGCCAGCAGCTCGACAGATTCCTACGAGCAGTACTTC TRBJ2-7 TRBV5-1 . .
CASSFDKRGEGEQFF TGCGCCAGCAGCTTCGACAAGCGGGGGGAAGGTGAGCAGTTCTTC TRBJ2-1 TRBV5-1 . TRBD2
CASSISRGEKLFF TGTGCCAGTAGTATAAGTAGGGGTGAAAAACTGTTTTTT TRBJ1-4 TRBV19 . .
CASSLAWLAGVTDTQYF TGCGCCAGCAGCTTGGCCTGGCTAGCGGGGGTCACAGATACGCAGTATTTT TRBJ2-3 TRBV5-1 . TRBD2
CASSQSGLAGGLQQETQYF TGCGCCAGCAGCCAATCGGGACTAGCGGGGGGCCTACAACAAGAGACCCAGTACTTC TRBJ2-5 TRBV4-1 once TRBD2
CASGQEQFF TGTGCCAGCGGGCAGGAGCAGTTCTTC TRBJ2-1 TRBV18 few .
CASSLRPTGTYGYTF TGTGCCAGCAGCTTGCGCCCGACGGGAACCTATGGCTACACCTTC TRBJ1-2 TRBV5-4 few .
CASRGRQEGNQPQHF TGTGCCAGCAGGGGAAGACAGGAGGGCAATCAGCCCCAGCATTTT TRBJ1-5 TRBV2 . .
CASAVMENTEAFF TGTGCTAGTGCCGTAATGGAGAACACTGAAGCTTTCTTT TRBJ1-1 TRBV12-5 . .
CASTEDSSNTEAFF TGTGCCAGCACCGAGGACAGTTCAAACACTGAAGCTTTCTTT TRBJ1-1 TRBV6-5 once .
CASAPMVAGTAYGYTF TGTGCCAGCGCTCCTATGGTGGCAGGCACAGCATATGGCTACACCTTC TRBJ1-2 TRBV27 . .
CAWSPDRSQGYTF TGTGCCTGGAGTCCAGACAGGAGTCAGGGCTACACCTTC TRBJ1-2 TRBV30 few .
CASSSYQGDTF TGTGCCAGCAGCTCCTATCAGGGAGACACCTTC TRBJ1-2 TRBV2 . .
CASGRGGRSPLHF TGTGCCAGCGGGCGGGGGGGACGTTCACCCCTCCACTTT TRBJ1-6 TRBV6-5 few .
CASSVGWGQGTYGYTF TGTGCCAGCAGCGTAGGCTGGGGACAGGGGACCTATGGCTACACCTTC TRBJ1-2 TRBV9 . TRBD1
CARTSGMSTDTQYF TGTGCCCGGACTAGCGGGATGTCAACAGATACGCAGTATTTT TRBJ2-3 TRBV30 . TRBD2
CASSYSIGRGEAFF TGTGCCAGCAGTTACTCGATCGGCAGGGGGGAAGCTTTCTTT TRBJ1-1 TRBV6-5 . TRBD1
CASSVGGRSSYNEQFF TGTGCCAGCAGCGTAGGGGGGAGGAGCTCCTACAATGAGCAGTTCTTC TRBJ2-1 TRBV9 . .
CASSFSYGPAADTQYF TGTGCCAGCAGCTTTTCATACGGACCGGCAGCGGATACGCAGTATTTT TRBJ2-3 TRBV11-3 . .
CASSSRTGNTEAFF TGTGCCAGTAGTTCCCGGACAGGGAACACTGAAGCTTTCTTT TRBJ1-1 TRBV19 few TRBD1
CASSFLANYGYTF TGTGCCAGCAGCTTTTTGGCTAACTATGGCTACACCTTC TRBJ1-2 TRBV7-6 . .
CASSFLANYGYTF TGTGCCAGCAGCTTTTTGGCTAACTATGGCTACACCTTC TRBJ1-2 TRBV5-5 once .
CASGSDSGTEAFF TGTGCCAGCGGTTCGGACAGCGGGACTGAAGCTTTCTTT TRBJ1-1 TRBV6-6 . .
CASSRVVGGYEQYF TGCGCCAGCAGCCGGGTCGTGGGGGGCTACGAGCAGTACTTC TRBJ2-7 TRBV5-1 . .
CASSLGIGLTEAFF TGTGCCAGCAGCTTAGGTATAGGGCTCACTGAAGCTTTCTTT TRBJ1-1 TRBV7-9 few .
CASSVIAGGRGEQFF TGTGCCAGCAGCGTTATTGCGGGGGGGCGCGGTGAGCAGTTCTTC TRBJ2-1 TRBV9 few TRBD2
CASCGRRTDTQYF TGCGCCAGCTGCGGGCGGAGGACAGATACGCAGTATTTT TRBJ2-3 TRBV5-1 once .
CASSAGWKDTKSGTQYF TGCGCCAGCAGCGCGGGGTGGAAGGACACCAAAAGCGGGACCCAGTACTTC TRBJ2-5 TRBV5-1 . .